The present T cell receptor (beta chain) was sequenced within a study of cytomegalovirus exposure and HLA in healthy donors. The PCR contained 60 Vbeta and 13 Jbeta primers. TCRdb's table, derived via immunoSEQ multiplex PCR, lists solely in-frame clones and lacks some. This table holds around 150,000 clones, approximately 75% found once. Whole-study findings and limits: Earlier analysis looked at TCR beta V segments, and most were productive about 87% or about 30% of the time.

V dropped 5 bases and J dropped 7 bases, with 23 bases sitting between them. The CDR3 runs 17 residues. Per germline, CDR1 SGHAT and CDR2 FQDESV (reference sequence). As to this clone: Its target is not known.

The clonotype comes from a male donor in good health and CMV-seronegative. The chain joins TRBV11-1 to TRBJ1-4, with D maybe TRBD1 (5 bases). The sequenced material came from PBMCs. The chain's CDR3 is CASSTTDNALDGEKLFF. The CDR3 nucleotides are TGTGCCAGCAGCACTACGGACAATGCTCTGGATGGTGAAAAACTGTTTTTT.